Each of the 14 T cell receptor beta chains below was sequenced from the same sample in a study of OX40 agonist ivuxolimab in advanced cancers. The protocol was immunoSEQ multiplex PCR, while the TCRdb copy is restricted to in-frame clones and leaves out a portion. The sample gives approximately 82,000 clones, around 78% of which show up once; approximately 0.78% is in the top ten. Specimen: CD4+ or CD8+ T cells sorted from blood, collected in a trial of the OX40 agonist ivuxolimab. Receptors were obtained from an adult with an advanced solid tumor such as melanoma, head and neck, liver or kidney cancer.

This clone was counted only a few times. The rearrangement uses TRBV18 and TRBJ1-1, with a tentative D call TRBD1 (5 bases). The CDR3 sequence is 11 residues long. The germline CDR1 and CDR2 sequences are KGHSH and LQKENI. With 3 bases removed from V and 7 bases from J, the gap between germline ends came to 6 bases. The CDR3 spells CASSPRDEAFF. In DNA form, the CDR3 reads TGTGCCAGCTCACCCAGGGATGAAGCTTTCTTT.

The CDR3 loop is CAWSVKGAGNQPQHF. The DNA of the CDR3 is TGTGCCTGGAGTGTCAAGGGGGCCGGCAATCAGCCCCAGCATTTT. The rearrangement uses TRBV30 and TRBJ1-5; 7 bases match TRBD1. Germline CDR1 GTSNPN, CDR2 SVGIG (reference sequence). The V segment lost 0 bases and the J segment 2 bases; nucleotides outside the gene matches: 4. This CDR3 region has 15 residues.

This rearrangement joins TRBV18 to TRBJ2-7; the D gene is possibly TRBD1 (6 bases). Germline V gives CDR1 KGHSH, CDR2 LQKENI. V lost 3 bases, J lost 6 bases, and 9 bases lay in between. CDR3 length: 12 amino acids. The CDR3 loop is CASSPPQGEQYF. The CDR3 nucleotides are TGTGCCAGCTCACCCCCACAGGGCGAGCAGTACTTC.

V gene TRBV7-9 combines with J gene TRBJ2-5, with D possibly being TRBD1 (7 bases). The V end lost 3 bases, the J end lost 3 bases, and 14 bases lay between the germline ends. The CDR3 is 15 amino acids. Germline loops: CDR1 SEHNR, CDR2 FQNEAQ (reference sequence). The DNA of the CDR3 is TGTGCCAGCAGCTTCACAGGGGCGGGGAAAGAGACCCAGTACTTC. It is translated as CASSFTGAGKETQYF.

The J gene is TRBJ1-1, the V gene TRBV30; D uncertain. The CDR3 consists of 12 residues. V gave up 4 bases and J gave up 1 base, with 7 bases separating them. Germline lookup yields CDR1 GTSNPN and CDR2 SVGIG (reference sequence). CDR3 sequence: CAWNAANTEAFF. The CDR3 DNA is TGTGCCTGGAACGCGGCGAACACTGAAGCTTTCTTT. The variable domain in full, completed from reference TRBV30 and TRBJ1-1, reads SQTIHQWPATLVQPVGSPLSLECTVEGTSNPNLYWYRQAAGRGLQLLFYSVGIGQISSEVPQNLSASRPQDRQFILSSKKLLLSDSGFYLCAWNAANTEAFFGQGTRLTVV.

The rearrangement links TRBV4-1 to TRBJ1-3, with 8 bases that match TRBD1. The germline gives CDR1 MGHRA, CDR2 YSYEKL. The ends lost 3 bases at V and 2 bases at J; junction bases unmatched: 9. CDR3 length equals 17 residues. As DNA, the CDR3 is TGCGCCAGCAGCCACCCGACAGGGGCAGGTCCTGGAAACACCATATATTTT. Residues: CASSHPTGAGPGNTIYF.

This clone has only one observation. V and J are TRBV13 and TRBJ2-7; possibly TRBD1 or TRBD2 for D (5 bases each). V was cut by 4 bases and J by 2 bases, with 18 bases left in between. There are 16 residues in the CDR3. CDR1 is PRHDT, CDR2 FYEKMQ, per germline (reference sequence). The CDR3 DNA sequence: TGTGCCAGCAGCTCACAACATGAGGGGAGCCCCTACGAGCAGTACTTC. Residues: CASSSQHEGSPYEQYF.

V and J are TRBV6-5 and TRBJ2-1; a possible D gene is TRBD2 (6 bases). The CDR3 totals 12 residues. V was trimmed by 6 bases and J by 9 bases, leaving 12 bases between them. CDR1 and CDR2 (germline): MNHEY, SVGAGI. CDR3 in DNA: TGTGCCAGCAGCCGCGAGCGGGTTGAGCAGTTCTTC. Its translation is CASSRERVEQFF.

The chain employs TRBV25-1 and TRBJ1-2, with D possibly TRBD1 on 5 matching bases. Between the trimmed V and J ends, which lost 5 bases and 6 bases, there was a span of 22 bases. The CDR3 length is 16 residues. Per germline, CDR1 MGHDK and CDR2 SYGVNS. CDR3 nucleotides: TGTGCCAGCAGTCTCACCGGGACCACGGGACGGCATGGCTACACCTTC. Translated, it gives CASSLTGTTGRHGYTF.

This rearrangement joins TRBV7-8 to TRBJ2-2, with D hard to call. With 2 bases removed from V and 4 bases from J, the gap between germline ends came to 8 bases. CDR3 length: 14 amino acids. The germline V gene encodes CDR1 SGHVS and CDR2 FQNEAQ. CDR3 residues: CASSLSQPTGELFF. Written as DNA, the CDR3 is TGTGCCAGCAGCTTATCACAGCCCACCGGGGAGCTGTTTTTT.

This clone was seen a few times. The V call is TRBV6-5, the J call TRBJ1-6; 7 nucleotides line up with TRBD1. J lost 7 bases, V lost 6 bases, and 9 bases had no gene match. Germline V gene sequence: CDR1 MNHEY, CDR2 SVGAGI. The CDR3 has 15 residues. CDR3 residues: CASSPTGTANSPLHF. The CDR3 DNA reads TGTGCCAGCAGCCCTACGGGGACAGCGAATTCACCCCTCCACTTT.

The chain employs TRBV7-3 and TRBJ1-2; D unresolved. Deletions cut 5 bases from V and 2 bases from J, with 15 bases between. Looked up from germline, CDR1 is SGHTA and CDR2 is FQGTGA. The CDR3 has 15 amino acids. The CDR3 DNA follows: TGTGCCAGCAGCGGCCCCCCCGGATTAAACTATGGCTACACCTTC. This translates into CASSGPPGLNYGYTF.

This clone was observed a few times. The V call is TRBV6-4, the J call TRBJ1-1, with D possibly TRBD1 on 5 matching bases. This CDR3 region has 14 residues. V was pared by 6 bases and J by 4 bases, with 15 bases between. CDR1 is MRHNA and CDR2 is SNTAGT in the germline V gene. CDR3 DNA: TGTGCCAGCAGCCGGGACGGGCCCCGCACTGAAGCTTTCTTT. Its protein product is CASSRDGPRTEAFF.

V is TRBV10-3 and J is TRBJ2-7; D is uncertain. Trimming took off 3 bases at V and 4 bases at J, with 7 bases between the two ends. The CDR3 runs to 12 residues. Germline assignment: CDR1 ENHRY and CDR2 SYGVKD. The chain's CDR3 is CAISDVGYEQYF. The CDR3 nucleotides are TGTGCCATCAGTGATGTGGGTTACGAGCAGTACTTC.